This T cell receptor beta chain comes out of a study of blood T cell repertoires in COVID-19. Across the whole study: Acute and convalescent COVID-19 specimens originated in the United States, Italy and Spain. T cells, B-cell-depleted T cells, or PBMCs provided the cDNA or gDNA that served as material.

Under the authors' procedure: It was from reference gene primer amplification that nucleated cell counts were estimated. The assay was immunoSEQ multiplex PCR, and TCRdb's table has in-frame clones only and misses some. V, J and clone size are those of that table, while D and trimming were read from the DNA. The sample includes 100,000 to 150,000 clones, less than 85% of them seen just once. This TCR was sampled from a woman aged 80 or older with acute or convalescent COVID-19. Sequenced: peripheral blood.

The CDR3 DNA follows: TGTGCCAGCAGTCGACAGGGGAGTGGCTATGGCTACACCTTC. It encodes CASSRQGSGYGYTF. The chain joins TRBV6-2 or TRBV6-3 to TRBJ1-2, with TRBD1 matching over 8 bases. The V gene end was trimmed by 5 bases and the J gene end by 4 bases; junction bases not matched to a gene: 6. This CDR3 comprises 14 residues. CDR1 is MNHEY, CDR2 SVGEGT, per germline.